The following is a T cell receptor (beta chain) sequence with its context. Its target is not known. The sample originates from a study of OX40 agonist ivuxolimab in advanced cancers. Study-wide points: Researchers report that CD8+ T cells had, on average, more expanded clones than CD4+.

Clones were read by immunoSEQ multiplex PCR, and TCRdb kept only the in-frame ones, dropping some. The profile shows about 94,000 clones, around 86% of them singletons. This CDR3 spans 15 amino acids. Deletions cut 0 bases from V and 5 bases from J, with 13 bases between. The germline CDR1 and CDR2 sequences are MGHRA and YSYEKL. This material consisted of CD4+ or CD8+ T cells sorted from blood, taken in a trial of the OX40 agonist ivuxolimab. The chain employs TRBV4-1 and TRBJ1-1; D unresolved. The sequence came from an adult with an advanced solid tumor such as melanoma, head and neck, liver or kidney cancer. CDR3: CASSQEVGRRTEAFF. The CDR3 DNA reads TGCGCCAGCAGCCAAGAAGTAGGACGGAGGACTGAAGCTTTCTTT.